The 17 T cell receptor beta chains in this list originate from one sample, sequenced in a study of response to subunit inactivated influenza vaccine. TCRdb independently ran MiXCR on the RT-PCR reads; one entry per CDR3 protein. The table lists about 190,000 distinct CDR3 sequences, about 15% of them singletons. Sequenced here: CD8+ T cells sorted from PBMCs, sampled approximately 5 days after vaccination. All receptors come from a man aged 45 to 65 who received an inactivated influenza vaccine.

The CDR3 region has the DNA TGCGCCAGCAGCCGCACAACAGGGGCAACTAATGAAAAACTGTTTTTT. Its translation: CASSRTTGATNEKLFF. V is TRBV4-1 and J is TRBJ1-4, with 7 positions matching TRBD1. Germline trimming cut 4 bases from V and 0 bases from J; bases unmatched to any gene: 5. The CDR3 runs 16 residues. The germline CDR1 and CDR2 sequences are MGHRA and YSYEKL.

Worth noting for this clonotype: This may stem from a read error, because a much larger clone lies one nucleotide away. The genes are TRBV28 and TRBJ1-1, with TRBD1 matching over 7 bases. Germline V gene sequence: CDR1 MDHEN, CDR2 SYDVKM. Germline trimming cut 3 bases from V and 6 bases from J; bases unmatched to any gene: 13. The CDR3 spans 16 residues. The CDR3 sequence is CASSFPTGRVDAEAFF. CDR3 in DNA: TGTGCCAGCAGTTTCCCGACAGGGCGGGTGGACGCTGAAGCTTTCTTT.

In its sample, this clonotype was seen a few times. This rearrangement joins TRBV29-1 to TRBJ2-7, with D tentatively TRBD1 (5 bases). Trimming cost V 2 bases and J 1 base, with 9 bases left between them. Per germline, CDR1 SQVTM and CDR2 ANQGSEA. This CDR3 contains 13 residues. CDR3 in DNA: TGCAGCGTTGAACAGCAGGGATCCTACGAGCAGTACTTC. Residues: CSVEQQGSYEQYF.

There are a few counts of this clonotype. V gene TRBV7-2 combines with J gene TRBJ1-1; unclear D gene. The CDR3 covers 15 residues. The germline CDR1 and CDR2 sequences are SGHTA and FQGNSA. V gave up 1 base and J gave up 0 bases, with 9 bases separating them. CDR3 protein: CASSLGSGVNTEAFF. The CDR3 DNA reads TGTGCCAGCAGCTTAGGGTCCGGGGTGAACACTGAAGCTTTCTTT.

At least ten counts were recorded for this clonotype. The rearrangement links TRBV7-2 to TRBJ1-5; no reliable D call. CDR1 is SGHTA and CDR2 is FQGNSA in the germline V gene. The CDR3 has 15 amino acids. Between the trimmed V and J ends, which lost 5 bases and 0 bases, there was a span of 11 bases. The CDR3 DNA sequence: TGTGCCAGCAGCCCCACCGGCAGTAGCAATCAGCCCCAGCATTTT. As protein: CASSPTGSSNQPQHF. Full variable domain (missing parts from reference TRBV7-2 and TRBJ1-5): GAGVSQSPSNKVTEKGKDVELRCDPISGHTALYWYRQSLGQGLEFLIYFQGNSAPDKSGLPSDRFSAERTGGSVSTLTIQRTQQEDSAVYLCASSPTGSSNQPQHFGDGTRLSIL.

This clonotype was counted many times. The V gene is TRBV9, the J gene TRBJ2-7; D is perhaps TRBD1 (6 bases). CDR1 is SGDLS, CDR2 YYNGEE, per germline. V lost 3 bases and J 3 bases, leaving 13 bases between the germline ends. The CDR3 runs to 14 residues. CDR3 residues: CASSGTTGNYEQYF. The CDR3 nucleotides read TGTGCCAGCAGCGGAACTACAGGGAACTACGAGCAGTACTTC.

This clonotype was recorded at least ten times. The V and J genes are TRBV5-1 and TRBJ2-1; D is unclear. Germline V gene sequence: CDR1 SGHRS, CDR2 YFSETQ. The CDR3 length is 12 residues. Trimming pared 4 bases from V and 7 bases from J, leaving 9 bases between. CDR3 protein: CASSPGWNEQFF. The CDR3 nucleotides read TGCGCCAGCAGCCCAGGTTGGAATGAGCAGTTCTTC.

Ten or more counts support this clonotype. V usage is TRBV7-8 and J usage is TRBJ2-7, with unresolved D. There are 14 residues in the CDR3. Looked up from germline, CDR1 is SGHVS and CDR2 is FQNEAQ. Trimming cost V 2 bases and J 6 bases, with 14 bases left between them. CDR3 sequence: CASSLNHPRGEQYF. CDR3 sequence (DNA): TGTGCCAGCAGCTTAAATCATCCCCGCGGCGAGCAGTACTTC.

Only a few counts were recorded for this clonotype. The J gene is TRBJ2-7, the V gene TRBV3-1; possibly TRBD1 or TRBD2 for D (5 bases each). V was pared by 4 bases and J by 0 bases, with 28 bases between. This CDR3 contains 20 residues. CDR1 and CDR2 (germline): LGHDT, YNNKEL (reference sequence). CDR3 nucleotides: TGTGCCAGCAGCCCGAACCGAATTTTGCACGGGACCGTCAGCTCCTACGAGCAGTACTTC. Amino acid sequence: CASSPNRILHGTVSSYEQYF.

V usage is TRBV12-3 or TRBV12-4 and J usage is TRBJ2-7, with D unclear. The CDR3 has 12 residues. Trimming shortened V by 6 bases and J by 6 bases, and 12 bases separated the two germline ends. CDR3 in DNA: TGTGCCAGCAGCCCCGGAACGACCGAGCAGTACTTC. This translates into CASSPGTTEQYF.

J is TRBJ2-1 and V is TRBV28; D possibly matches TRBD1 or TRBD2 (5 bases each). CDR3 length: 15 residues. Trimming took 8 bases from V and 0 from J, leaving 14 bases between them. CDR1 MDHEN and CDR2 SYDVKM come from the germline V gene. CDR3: CASGGLQGSYNEQFF. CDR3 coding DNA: TGTGCCAGCGGGGGATTACAAGGCTCCTACAATGAGCAGTTCTTC.

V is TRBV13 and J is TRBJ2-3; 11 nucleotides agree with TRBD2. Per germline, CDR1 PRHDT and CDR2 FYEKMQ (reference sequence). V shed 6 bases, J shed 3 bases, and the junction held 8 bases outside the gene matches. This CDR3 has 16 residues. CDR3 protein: CASRWTSGSPTDTQYF. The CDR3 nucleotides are TGTGCCAGCAGATGGACTAGCGGGTCCCCAACAGATACGCAGTATTTT.

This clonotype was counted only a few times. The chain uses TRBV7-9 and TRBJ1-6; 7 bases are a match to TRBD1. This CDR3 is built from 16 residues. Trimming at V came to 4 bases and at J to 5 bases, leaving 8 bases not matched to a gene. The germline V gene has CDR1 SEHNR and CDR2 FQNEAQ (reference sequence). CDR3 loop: CASSSPGGSDNSPLHF. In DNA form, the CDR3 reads TGTGCCAGCAGCTCTCCAGGGGGGAGTGATAATTCACCCCTCCACTTT. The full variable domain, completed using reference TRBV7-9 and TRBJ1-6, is DTGVSQNPRHKITKRGQNVTFRCDPISEHNRLYWYRQTLGQGPEFLTYFQNEAQLEKSRLLSDRFSAERPKGSFSTLEIQRTEQGDSAMYLCASSSPGGSDNSPLHFGNGTRLTVT.

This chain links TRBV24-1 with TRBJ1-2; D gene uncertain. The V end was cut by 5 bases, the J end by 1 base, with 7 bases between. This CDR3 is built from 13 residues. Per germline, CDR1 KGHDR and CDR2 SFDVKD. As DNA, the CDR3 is TGTGCCACCAGTGCAGCAGATAACTATGGCTACACCTTC. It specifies CATSAADNYGYTF.

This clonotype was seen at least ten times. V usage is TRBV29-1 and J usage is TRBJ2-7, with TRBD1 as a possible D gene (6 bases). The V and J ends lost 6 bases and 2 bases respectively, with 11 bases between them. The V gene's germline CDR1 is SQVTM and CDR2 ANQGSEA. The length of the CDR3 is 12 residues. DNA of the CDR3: TGCAGCGTCGCGGACAGTACCTACGAGCAGTACTTC. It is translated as CSVADSTYEQYF.

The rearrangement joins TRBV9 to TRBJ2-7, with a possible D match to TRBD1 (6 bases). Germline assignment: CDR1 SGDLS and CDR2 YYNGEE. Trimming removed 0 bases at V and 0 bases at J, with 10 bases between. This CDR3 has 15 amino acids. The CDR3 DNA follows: TGTGCCAGCAGCGTAGAGGGGGATAGCTCCTACGAGCAGTACTTC. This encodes CASSVEGDSSYEQYF. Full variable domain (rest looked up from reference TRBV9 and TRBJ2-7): DSGVTQTPKHLITATGQRVTLRCSPRSGDLSVYWYQQSLDQGLQFLIQYYNGEERAKGNILERFSAQQFPDLHSELNLSSLELGDSALYFCASSVEGDSSYEQYFGPGTRLTVT.

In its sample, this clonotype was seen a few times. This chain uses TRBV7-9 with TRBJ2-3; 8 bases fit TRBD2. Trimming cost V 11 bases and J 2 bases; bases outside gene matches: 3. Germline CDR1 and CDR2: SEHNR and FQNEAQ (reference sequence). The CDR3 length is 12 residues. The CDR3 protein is CAAGGNTDTQYF. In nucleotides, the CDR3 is TGTGCCGCGGGGGGAAACACAGATACGCAGTATTTT.